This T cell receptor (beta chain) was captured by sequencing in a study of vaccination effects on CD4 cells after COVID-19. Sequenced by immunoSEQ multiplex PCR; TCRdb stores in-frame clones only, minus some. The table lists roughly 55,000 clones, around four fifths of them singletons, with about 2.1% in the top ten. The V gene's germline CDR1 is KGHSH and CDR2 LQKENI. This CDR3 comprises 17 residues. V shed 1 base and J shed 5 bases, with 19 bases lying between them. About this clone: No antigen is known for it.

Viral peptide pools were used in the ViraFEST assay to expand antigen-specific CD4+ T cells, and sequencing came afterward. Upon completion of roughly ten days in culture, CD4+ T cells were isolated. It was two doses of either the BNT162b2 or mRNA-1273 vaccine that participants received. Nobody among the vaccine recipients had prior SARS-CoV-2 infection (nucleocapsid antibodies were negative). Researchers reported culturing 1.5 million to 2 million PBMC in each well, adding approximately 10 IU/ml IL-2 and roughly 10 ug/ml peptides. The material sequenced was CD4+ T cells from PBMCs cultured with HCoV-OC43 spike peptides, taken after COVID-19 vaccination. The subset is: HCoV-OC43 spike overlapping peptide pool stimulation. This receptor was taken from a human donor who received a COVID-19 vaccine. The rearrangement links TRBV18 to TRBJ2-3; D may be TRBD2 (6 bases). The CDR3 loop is CASSPRGDRGAVDTQYF. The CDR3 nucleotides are TGTGCCAGCTCACCACGCGGGGACCGGGGCGCGGTAGATACGCAGTATTTT.